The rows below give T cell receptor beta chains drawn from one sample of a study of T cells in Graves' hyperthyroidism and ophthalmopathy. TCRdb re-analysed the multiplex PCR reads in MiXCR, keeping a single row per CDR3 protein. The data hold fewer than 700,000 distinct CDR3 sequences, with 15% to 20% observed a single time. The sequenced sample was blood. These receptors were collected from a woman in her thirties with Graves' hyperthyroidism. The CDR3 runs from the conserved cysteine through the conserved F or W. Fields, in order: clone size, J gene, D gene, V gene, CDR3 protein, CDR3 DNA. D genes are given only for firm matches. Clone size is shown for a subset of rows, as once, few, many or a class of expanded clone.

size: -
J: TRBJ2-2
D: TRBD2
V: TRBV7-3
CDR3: CASSLWVAGGPGELFF
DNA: TGTGCCAGCAGCTTATGGGTCGCGGGAGGGCCCGGGGAGCTGTTTTTT

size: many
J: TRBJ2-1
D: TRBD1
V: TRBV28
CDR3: CASRGQVAYNEQFF
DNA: TGTGCCAGCAGGGGACAGGTAGCCTACAATGAGCAGTTCTTC

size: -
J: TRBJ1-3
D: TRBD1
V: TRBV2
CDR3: CASSLWTGLSGNTIYF
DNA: TGTGCCAGCAGTCTGTGGACAGGCCTCTCTGGAAACACCATATATTTT

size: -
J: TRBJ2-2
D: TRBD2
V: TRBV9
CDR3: CASSVGWEGYTGELFF
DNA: TGTGCCAGCAGCGTAGGGTGGGAGGGCTACACCGGGGAGCTGTTTTTT

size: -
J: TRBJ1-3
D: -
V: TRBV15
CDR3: CATSRNRQAGKIGNTIYF
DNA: TGTGCCACCAGCAGAAATAGACAGGCAGGAAAGATTGGAAACACCATATATTTT

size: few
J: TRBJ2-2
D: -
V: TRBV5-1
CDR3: CASSLEVRANTGELFF
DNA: TGCGCCAGCAGCTTGGAGGTGAGGGCGAACACCGGGGAGCTGTTTTTT

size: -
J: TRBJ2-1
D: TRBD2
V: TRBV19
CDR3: CASRGDVGGDEQFF
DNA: TGTGCCAGTAGAGGGGACGTGGGGGGGGATGAGCAGTTCTTC

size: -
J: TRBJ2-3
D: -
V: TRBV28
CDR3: CASSPGVGFTDTQYF
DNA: TGTGCCAGCAGCCCGGGGGTTGGGTTCACAGATACGCAGTATTTT

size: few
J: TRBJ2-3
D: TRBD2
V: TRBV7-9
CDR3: CASSIWTSGGTDTQYF
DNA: TGTGCCAGCAGCATCTGGACTAGCGGTGGCACAGATACGCAGTATTTT

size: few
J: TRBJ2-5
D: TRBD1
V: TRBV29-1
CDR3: CSVITGTEFQETQYF
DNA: TGCAGCGTTATAACCGGGACAGAGTTCCAAGAGACCCAGTACTTC

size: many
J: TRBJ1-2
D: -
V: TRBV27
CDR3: CASSFGQGLGGYTF
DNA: TGTGCCAGCAGTTTCGGGCAGGGACTTGGTGGCTACACCTTC

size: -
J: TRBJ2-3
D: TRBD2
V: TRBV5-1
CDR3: CASSWDLAGGADTQYF
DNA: TGCGCCAGCAGCTGGGACCTAGCGGGAGGGGCGGATACGCAGTATTTT

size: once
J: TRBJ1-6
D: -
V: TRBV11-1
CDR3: CASSFLGGNYNSPLYF
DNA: TGTGCCAGCAGCTTTCTCGGGGGAAACTATAATTCACCCCTCTACTTT

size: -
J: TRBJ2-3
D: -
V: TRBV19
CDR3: CASSTDPRVLTDTQYF
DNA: TGTGCCAGTAGTACCGATCCAAGGGTTCTCACAGATACGCAGTATTTT

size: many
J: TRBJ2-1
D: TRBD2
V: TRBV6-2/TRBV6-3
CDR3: CASSRTGTRNEQFF
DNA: TGTGCCAGCAGTAGGACCGGGACTAGGAATGAGCAGTTCTTC

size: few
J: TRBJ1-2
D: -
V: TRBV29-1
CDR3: CSVEDSPINYGYTF
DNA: TGCAGCGTTGAAGATTCCCCGATCAACTATGGCTACACCTTC

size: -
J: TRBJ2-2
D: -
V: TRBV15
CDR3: CATSRDRSQGRSGELFF
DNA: TGTGCCACCAGCAGAGATAGATCGCAGGGTCGAAGCGGGGAGCTGTTTTTT

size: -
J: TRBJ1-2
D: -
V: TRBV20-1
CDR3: CSATGYSGYTF
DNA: TGCAGTGCTACAGGGTATTCAGGCTACACCTTC

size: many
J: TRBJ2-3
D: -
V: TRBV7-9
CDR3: CASSLSRDHLTDTQYF
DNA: TGTGCCAGCAGCTTATCCCGCGACCACCTAACAGATACGCAGTATTTT

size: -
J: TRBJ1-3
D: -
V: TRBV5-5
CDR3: CASSLRGSENTIYF
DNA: TGTGCCAGCAGCTTAAGAGGTAGTGAAAACACCATATATTTT

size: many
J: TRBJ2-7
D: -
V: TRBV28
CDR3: CASSFSVYEQYF
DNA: TGTGCCAGCAGTTTCTCAGTATACGAGCAGTACTTC

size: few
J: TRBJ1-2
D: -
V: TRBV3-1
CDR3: CASSPAAATGYGYTF
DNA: TGTGCCAGCAGCCCTGCGGCGGCCACGGGCTATGGCTACACCTTC

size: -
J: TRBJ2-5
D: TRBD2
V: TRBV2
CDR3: CASTPQGLAQETQYF
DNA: TGTGCCAGCACCCCCCAGGGACTAGCCCAAGAGACCCAGTACTTC

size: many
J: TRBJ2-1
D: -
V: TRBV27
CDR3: CASSLRANNEQFF
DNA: TGTGCCAGCAGTTTAAGGGCCAACAATGAGCAGTTCTTC

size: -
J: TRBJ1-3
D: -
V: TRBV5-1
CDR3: CASSLGQEMGNTIYF
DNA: TGCGCCAGCAGCTTAGGCCAGGAGATGGGAAACACCATATATTTT

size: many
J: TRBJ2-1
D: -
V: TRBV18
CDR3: CASSSAGHNEQFF
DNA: TGTGCCAGCTCATCGGCTGGGCACAATGAGCAGTTCTTC

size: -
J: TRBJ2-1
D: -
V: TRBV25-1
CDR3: CASSDGVSSHNEQFF
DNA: TGTGCCAGCAGTGACGGGGTTAGCTCCCACAATGAGCAGTTCTTC

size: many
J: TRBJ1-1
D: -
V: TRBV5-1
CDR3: CASSLSKNTEAFF
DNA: TGCGCCAGCAGCTTATCCAAAAACACTGAAGCTTTCTTT

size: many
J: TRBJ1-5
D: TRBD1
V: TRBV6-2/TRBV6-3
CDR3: CASTSHRGQPQHF
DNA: TGTGCCAGCACTTCCCACAGGGGACAGCCCCAGCATTTT

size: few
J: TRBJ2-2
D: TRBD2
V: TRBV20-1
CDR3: CSVSGTSGRTNTGELFF
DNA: TGCAGTGTGAGCGGGACTAGCGGGAGAACGAACACCGGGGAGCTGTTTTTT

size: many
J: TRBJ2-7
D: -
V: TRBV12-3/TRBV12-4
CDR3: CASSFMSSYEQYF
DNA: TGTGCCAGCAGTTTTATGAGCTCCTACGAGCAGTACTTC

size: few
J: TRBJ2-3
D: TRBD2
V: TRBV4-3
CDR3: CASSQDASGSPDTQYF
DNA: TGCGCCAGCAGCCAAGACGCCAGCGGGAGTCCAGATACGCAGTATTTT

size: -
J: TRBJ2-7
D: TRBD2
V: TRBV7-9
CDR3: CASSLGEGKQYF
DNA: TGTGCCAGCAGCTTAGGGGAGGGTAAGCAGTACTTC

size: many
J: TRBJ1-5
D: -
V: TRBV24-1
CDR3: CATSDSQGSNQPQHF
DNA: TGTGCCACCAGTGATTCTCAGGGAAGCAATCAGCCCCAGCATTTT

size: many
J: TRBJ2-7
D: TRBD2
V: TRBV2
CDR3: CASSEGLADYEQYF
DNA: TGTGCCAGCAGCGAGGGACTAGCGGATTACGAGCAGTACTTC

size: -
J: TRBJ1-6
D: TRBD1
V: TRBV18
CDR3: CASSMDRANNSPLHF
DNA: TGTGCCAGCTCAATGGACAGGGCTAATAATTCACCCCTCCACTTT

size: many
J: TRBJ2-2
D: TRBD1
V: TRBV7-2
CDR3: CASSLGQGYGELFF
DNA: TGTGCCAGCAGCTTGGGACAGGGTTACGGGGAGCTGTTTTTT

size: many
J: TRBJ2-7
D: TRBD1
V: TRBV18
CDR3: CASSPGTGAYEQYF
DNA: TGTGCCAGCAGCCCCGGGACAGGGGCCTACGAGCAGTACTTC

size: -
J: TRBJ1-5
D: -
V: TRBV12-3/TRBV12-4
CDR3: CASSFFQAPNQPQHF
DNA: TGTGCCAGCAGTTTTTTTCAGGCTCCCAATCAGCCCCAGCATTTT

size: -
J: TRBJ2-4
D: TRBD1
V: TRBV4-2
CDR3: CASSQGASGQMGNIQYF
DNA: TGTGCCAGCAGCCAAGGGGCCTCGGGACAGATGGGGAACATTCAGTACTTC

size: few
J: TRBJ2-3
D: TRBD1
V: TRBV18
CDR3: CASSPRPGQGGDTQYF
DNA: TGTGCCAGCTCACCACGTCCGGGACAGGGAGGAGATACGCAGTATTTT

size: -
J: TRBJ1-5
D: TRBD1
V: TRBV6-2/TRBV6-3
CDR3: CASSSQPQFQGGKGYSNQPQHF
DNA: TGTGCCAGCAGCAGCCAACCTCAATTTCAGGGGGGAAAGGGCTATAGCAATCAGCCCCAGCATTTT

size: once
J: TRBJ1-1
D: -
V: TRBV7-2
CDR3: CASSLRGGGLSTEAFF
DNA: TGTGCCAGCAGCTTAAGGGGGGGGGGGTTGAGCACTGAAGCTTTCTTT